This TCR beta chain was identified in a study of cytomegalovirus exposure and HLA in healthy donors (dated by TCRdb to the late 2010s). The study in broad terms: An earlier analysis of approximately 550 of the donors reported more than 250 Gb of sequence data and 100 million to 140 million unique TCR beta sequences from 150 million to 200 million T cells. An early release that covered 500 to 800 HLA-typed donors contained approximately 300 gigabases of sequencing data and tens of millions of unique TCR sequences. An earlier analysis of approximately 630 of the donors applied high-throughput TCR beta sequencing to assess whether each TCR beta V gene segment acted as functional or pseudogenic. In addition to the first cohort of about 650 subjects, a separate validation cohort of under 150 different subjects was used. Among roughly 400 genotyped donors of the cohort, an average of roughly 230,000 unique TCR beta nucleotide sequences was sequenced per donor, of which roughly 18% were non-productive. Because of strong linkage in the cohort, four or five DR-DQ haplotypes were treated as single units for association and clustering. Of the roughly 420 genotyped donors, over 80% were placed in the genetic ancestry cluster associated with self-reported Caucasian donors. To predict cytomegalovirus infection status, the study combined high-throughput TCR immunosequencing, statistical association of individual TCRs with disease status, and machine learning. In a later genetic analysis, genome-wide SNP genotypes for 398 of the 666 donors were used, and that subset was treated as a discovery cohort. A later analysis re-examined previously published TCR beta repertoires from just over 650 donors and added high-resolution HLA genotyping to investigate patterns of TCR occurrence. Typing coverage differed by locus: A, B, C, DRB1 and DQB1 were typed in roughly 629-640 donors, DQA1 in about 500, DPA1 in roughly 590, and DPB1 in approximately 450. Alongside the repertoire data, information on donor age, sex, ethnicity and CMV serostatus was compiled. The study used immunosequencing to profile the T cell repertoires of approximately 630 subjects and linked those repertoires to cytomegalovirus serostatus. The later analysis used no new phenotypic data to find candidate immune exposures, relying instead on TCR beta sequences and their occurrence across donors. The aim of the study was to test whether cataloging public T cell receptors could identify signatures of past pathogen exposure. Both class I and class II loci were covered by HLA typing, at four-digit resolution. Every repertoire in the discovery cohort had been generated on one and the same sequencing platform. Here is what the overall study found, with its caveats: The only immune exposure information available for the cohort was CMV serostatus. In a later analysis, about 17,000 TCR beta sequences were associated with specific HLA alleles at a false discovery rate of 0.05. It was suggested by the authors that the approach could potentially be generalized to other disease states and immunological phenotypes. Most CMV-associated TCR beta chains appeared to be HLA-restricted in a later analysis, and the HLA associations seemed to be driven largely by CMV exposure. In vitro tests confirmed that three of the cytomegalovirus-associated TCR beta chains recognize cytomegalovirus antigens. An association between a missense DCLRE1C variant and V-gene and J-gene trimming of TCR beta chains was found in a later genetic analysis and replicated in an independent cohort. The classifier was reported to diagnose cytomegalovirus status with high specificity and sensitivity in both the original cohort and the validation cohort. In a later analysis, TCR association rates were found to vary across HLA loci, with the most associated TCRs seen for DRB1 alleles and the fewest for HLA-C alleles. A later genetic analysis reported fewer N-insertions in productive TCRs among donors in an Asian-associated ancestry cluster than the approximately 670-donor mean. In a later analysis, HLA-associated TCR beta chains showed more clonal expansion and lower generation probabilities than non-associated chains that were equally common. The study gave a list of about 160 TCR beta chains associated with cytomegalovirus. A group of highly shared sequence variants was considered likely to be a technical artifact of the sequencing pipeline. Because HLA typing was missing for some donors at each locus, association tests included only the typed subset. Most TCR sequences were observed very rarely across donors, whereas some public TCRs were present in many individuals. Broadly in line with IMGT annotations, most TCR beta V segments showed up in productive rearrangements about 87% or about 30% of the time in an earlier analysis of a few hundred of the donors. In this cohort, only TCR beta chains were sequenced, and detectable features were limited by the absence of alpha or paired-chain data. Because counts were too low, roughly 18 rarely observed V segments, including chromosome 9 orphons, were left out of the earlier analysis of roughly 600 of the donors. When HLA alleles, especially DR and DQ, strongly co-occurred, attributing TCR associations to individual alleles was difficult. Presence/absence analyses assumed roughly uniform sequencing depth across donors, an assumption that may not hold. According to a later analysis, parvovirus B19, influenza, CMV and Epstein-Barr virus appeared linked to several top co-occurrence clusters. Some IMGT-functional V segments, including TRBV6-2 and TRBV6-3, could not be told apart with the 87-base-pair reads, so those segments were excluded. Correlated functional status among segregating V segments might reflect linkage disequilibrium, but an unknown experimental factor could not be ruled out. A further reported finding was that TCR beta sequences accurately predicted the HLA-A and HLA-B alleles for most subjects in the first cohort.

Library preparation used the immunoSEQ multiplex PCR assay. For the multiplex PCR, a mixture combining 60 forward primers for TCR Vbeta segments and 13 reverse primers for TCR Jbeta segments was used. Amplification of the CDR3 region of rearranged TCR beta genes was performed with a multiplex PCR assay on genomic DNA. The Illumina HiSeq System was used to sequence the amplified TCR beta libraries as 87-base-pair reads. Per the source publication's procedure: In a later analysis, tens of millions of unique TCR beta chains were counted across the 690 or so repertoires, and roughly 9.9 million of these chains were shared by at least two donors. To remove PCR and sequencing errors, raw reads were error-corrected and collapsed into unique sequences using a nearest-neighbor algorithm that merged closely related sequences. To assign V, D and J gene segments, CDR3 sequences were aligned to IMGT reference sequences. For a sequence to be retained, a match of at least six nucleotides to both a V gene segment and a J gene segment was required. A rearrangement counted as productive if the CDR3 had no stop codons and remained in frame with V and J, and every other rearrangement counted as non-productive. Following IMGT convention, CDR3 was defined as the stretch from the second conserved V-encoded cysteine up to the conserved J-encoded phenylalanine. The earlier analysis of about 590 of the donors excluded sequences that lacked an unambiguous match to a single V gene segment. In an earlier analysis of around 600 of the donors, V segments were called functional above 56.7% productive rearrangements and were called segregating when the between-donor standard deviation exceeded 5%. A statistical classification framework was developed to diagnose cytomegalovirus status using the catalog of TCR beta chain sequences. A later analysis assigned V and J genes by comparing TCR nucleotide sequences with IMGT/GENE-DB human TR gene sequences. A later analysis assigned CDR3 sequences and most-parsimonious VDJ recombination scenarios with the TCRdist pipeline. In a later analysis, each TCR beta chain was defined by its CDR3 amino acid sequence together with its V-gene family, and reads lacking a unique V-gene family were excluded. As a way to deal with suspected cross-contamination and a sequencing artifact, a later analysis dropped nearly 600 nucleotide sequences that were highly shared and had low generation probability. A later analysis calculated a clonal expansion index for each public chain from normalized within-repertoire ranks of inferred template counts. In a later analysis, generation probabilities were computed with a VDJ recombination model fitted to out-of-frame rearrangements, and the resulting probabilities were checked against IGoR. A later analysis scored TCR-TCR, TCR-HLA and TCR-CMV co-occurrence with hypergeometric tests, applying a repertoire-size bias correction to TCR pairs. In a later analysis, false discovery rates were estimated by permuting HLA or CMV assignments 20 times. In a later analysis, co-occurring TCRs were grouped with DBSCAN, and TCRdist sequence similarity was added when clustering was performed within HLA-allele-positive subsets. Repertoires with fewer than 30,000 or more than 120,000 public chains, plus five repertoires with anomalous nucleotide sharing, were excluded from co-occurrence clustering. The clones in this table, taken by TCRdb from immuneACCESS, are in-frame only. Not every clone is retained; where verified, under half of the shortfall comes from an unresolved V gene, and the cause of the rest is unknown. V and J calls and clone size are those listed in that table; D and trimming were worked out from the DNA. This sample's listing comprises around 100,000 clones. The ten largest clonotypes hold about 3.4% of the sample.

The cohort comprised 710 or so healthy bone marrow donors. Cohort members were all nominally healthy when sampled, although unrecorded immune exposures were likely present. The donor tested CMV seronegative, placing the donor among the roughly 350 seronegative members of the cohort. Every donor gave a peripheral blood sample, and the peripheral blood mononuclear cells from that sample were used for TCR beta sequencing. Genomic DNA was extracted from the blood cell samples with the Qiagen DNeasy Blood Extraction Kit. A remark on this clone: Its antigen is not yet known.

Between the V and J ends, shortened by 3 bases and 11 bases respectively, the junction contains 14 bases. From the germline V gene, CDR1 is SGDLS and CDR2 is YYNGEE. The CDR3 runs 12 residues from the cysteine to the phenylalanine. Only the CDR3 portion is preserved as DNA: 36 bases, with reading frame beginning at the first base. The rearrangement combines TRBV9 with TRBJ1-1, with the D gene too uncertain to name. The TCR was taken from a woman aged 25 to 39 in good health and CMV-seronegative. The sequencing input was PBMCs. The nucleotide sequence is TGTGCCAGCAGCGAGGTGGGAGATAAGGCTTTCTTT. Its protein reads: CASSEVGDKAFF. Supplemented by the reference TRBV9 and TRBJ1-1 proteins around the CDR3, the complete variable domain is DSGVTQTPKHLITATGQRVTLRCSPRSGDLSVYWYQQSLDQGLQFLIQYYNGEERAKGNILERFSAQQFPDLHSELNLSSLELGDSALYFCASSEVGDKAFFGQGTRLTVV.